The sequence of this T cell receptor beta chain was determined in a study of blood T cell repertoires in COVID-19. Study-level background: Acute-phase and convalescent COVID-19 samples originated in the United States, Italy and Spain.

Sequencing was performed with immunoSEQ multiplex PCR; in TCRdb, only in-frame clones are kept and a portion is missing. Of about 220,000 clones in the sample, around 80% were seen once. CDR3 length: 15 amino acids. Germline V gives CDR1 SGDLS, CDR2 YYNGEE. Trimming pared 4 bases from V and 1 base from J, leaving 15 bases between. Sequencing was performed on peripheral blood. V is TRBV9 and J is TRBJ2-7, with D possibly TRBD2 on 6 matching bases. The receptor comes from a man aged 50 to 60 with active or convalescent COVID-19. For the CDR3, the DNA is TGTGCCAGCAGCCCCCGCGGGGCAGGGTCCTACGAGCAGTACTTC. Protein product: CASSPRGAGSYEQYF.